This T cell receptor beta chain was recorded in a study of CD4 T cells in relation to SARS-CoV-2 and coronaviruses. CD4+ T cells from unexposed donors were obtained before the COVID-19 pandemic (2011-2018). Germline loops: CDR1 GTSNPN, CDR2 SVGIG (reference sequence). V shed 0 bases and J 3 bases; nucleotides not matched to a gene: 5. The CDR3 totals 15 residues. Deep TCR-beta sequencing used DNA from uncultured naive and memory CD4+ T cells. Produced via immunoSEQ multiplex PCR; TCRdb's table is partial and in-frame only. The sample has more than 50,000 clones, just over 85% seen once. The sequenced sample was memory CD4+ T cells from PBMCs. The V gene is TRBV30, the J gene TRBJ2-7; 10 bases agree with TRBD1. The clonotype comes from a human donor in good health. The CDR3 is CAWSVAGTGDYEQYF. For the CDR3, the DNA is TGTGCCTGGAGTGTGGCCGGGACAGGGGACTACGAGCAGTACTTC. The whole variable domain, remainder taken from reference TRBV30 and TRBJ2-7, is SQTIHQWPATLVQPVGSPLSLECTVEGTSNPNLYWYRQAAGRGLQLLFYSVGIGQISSEVPQNLSASRPQDRQFILSSKKLLLSDSGFYLCAWSVAGTGDYEQYFGPGTRLTVT.